Shown below are 3 T cell receptor beta chains from a single sample sequenced in a study of shared clonotypes between healthy human individuals. Profiled with immunoSEQ multiplex PCR; TCRdb holds only in-frame clones, not every one. The sample has some 470,000 clones; around 80% are singletons. The specimen sequenced was PBMCs. These receptors were collected from a woman aged 40-49 years in good health. Some clones in this sample may be carry-over from other donors' samples.

CDR3 sequence reads: CAWSPPISYNEQFF. The CDR3 nucleotides read TGTGCCTGGAGTCCTCCTATCTCCTACAATGAGCAGTTCTTC. The chain uses TRBV30 and TRBJ2-1; D ambiguous. Per germline, CDR1 GTSNPN and CDR2 SVGIG (reference sequence). Trimming left V 2 bases short and J 0 bases short, with 8 bases between. This CDR3 has 14 residues.

Regarding this clone: One end of the junction is discordant with germline, which a read error may explain. The chain has TRBV30 and TRBJ1-2, with TRBD1 matching 7 bases. The germline CDR1 and CDR2 sequences are GTSNPN and SVGIG (reference sequence). The CDR3 runs to 12 residues. The CDR3 nucleotides read TGCGCTAGAGGGGGCGGCAACTATGGCTACACCTTC. Protein product: CARGGGNYGYTF.

The chain couples TRBV19 to TRBJ1-1; no firm D call. V was shortened by 3 bases and J by 1 base, with 12 bases between the two germline ends. This CDR3 region has 15 residues. CDR1 and CDR2 (germline): LNHDA, SQIVND (reference sequence). The CDR3 is CASSMIGRQNTEAFF. DNA of the CDR3: TGTGCCAGTAGTATGATCGGCAGGCAGAACACTGAAGCTTTCTTT.